The rows below give T cell receptor beta chains drawn from one sample of a study of T cell responses to AZD1222 COVID-19 vaccine. Assay: immunoSEQ multiplex PCR; the TCRdb copy retains only in-frame clones and omits some. The table lists about 140,000 clones, roughly nine tenths of them singletons. The sequencing here drew on peripheral blood, taken 28 days after the second dose of the MenACWY control vaccine. These TCRs come from an adult who received the MenACWY meningococcal vaccine as a control. CDR3s include the opening cysteine and the closing phenylalanine or tryptophan. A D gene is named only where the DNA matches it firmly.

>TRBD1|TRBV28|TRBJ1-5|16
CASSLPSGQGHQPQHF
TGTGCCAGCAGTTTACCTTCGGGACAGGGGCATCAGCCCCAGCATTTT
>NA|TRBV27|TRBJ2-3|14
CASRGGASTDTQYF
TGTGCCAGCAGAGGGGGTGCTAGCACAGATACGCAGTATTTT
>NA|TRBV19|TRBJ2-3|14
CATRPRTGTDTQYF
TGTGCCACCCGACCTAGGACAGGCACAGATACGCAGTATTTT
>TRBD2|TRBV7-6|TRBJ2-4|19
CASSIGRAAGGEAKNIQYF
TGTGCCAGCAGCATAGGAAGGGCAGCGGGAGGAGAAGCCAAAAACATTCAGTACTTC
>TRBD1|TRBV2|TRBJ2-1|14
CATLPGQVHNEQFF
TGTGCCACACTCCCGGGACAGGTCCACAATGAGCAGTTCTTC
>TRBD1|TRBV5-5|TRBJ2-1|13
CASSLDRGDEQFF
TGTGCCAGCAGCTTGGACAGGGGCGATGAGCAGTTCTTC
>TRBD1|TRBV5-1|TRBJ2-2|15
CASSLGQGSTGELFF
TGCGCCAGCAGCCTCGGACAGGGGAGCACCGGGGAGCTGTTTTTT
>NA|TRBV7-2|TRBJ2-7|13
CASSPPSGYEQYF
TGTGCCAGCAGCCCACCCAGCGGCTACGAGCAGTACTTC
>TRBD2|TRBV30|TRBJ2-1|15
CAWSVDGGAWNEQFF
TGTGCCTGGAGTGTAGACGGGGGGGCCTGGAATGAGCAGTTCTTC
>TRBD2|TRBV19|TRBJ2-7|19
CASSSGTPGTSGGSYEQYF
TGTGCCAGTAGTAGCGGGACCCCCGGGACTAGCGGGGGTTCCTACGAGCAGTACTTC
>TRBD1|TRBV19|TRBJ1-4|15
CASKDRGKGDEKLFF
TGTGCCAGTAAAGACAGGGGGAAAGGAGATGAAAAACTGTTTTTT
>NA|TRBV18|TRBJ1-5|15
CASSPPGGANQPQHF
TGTGCCAGCTCACCACCGGGTGGGGCGAACCAGCCCCAGCATTTT
>NA|TRBV28|TRBJ2-7|15
CASSFAGAPTYEQYF
TGTGCCAGCAGTTTTGCAGGGGCCCCCACCTACGAGCAGTACTTC
>NA|TRBV29-1|TRBJ2-5|13
CSVDGRSGETQYF
TGCAGCGTTGATGGACGAAGTGGAGAGACCCAGTACTTC